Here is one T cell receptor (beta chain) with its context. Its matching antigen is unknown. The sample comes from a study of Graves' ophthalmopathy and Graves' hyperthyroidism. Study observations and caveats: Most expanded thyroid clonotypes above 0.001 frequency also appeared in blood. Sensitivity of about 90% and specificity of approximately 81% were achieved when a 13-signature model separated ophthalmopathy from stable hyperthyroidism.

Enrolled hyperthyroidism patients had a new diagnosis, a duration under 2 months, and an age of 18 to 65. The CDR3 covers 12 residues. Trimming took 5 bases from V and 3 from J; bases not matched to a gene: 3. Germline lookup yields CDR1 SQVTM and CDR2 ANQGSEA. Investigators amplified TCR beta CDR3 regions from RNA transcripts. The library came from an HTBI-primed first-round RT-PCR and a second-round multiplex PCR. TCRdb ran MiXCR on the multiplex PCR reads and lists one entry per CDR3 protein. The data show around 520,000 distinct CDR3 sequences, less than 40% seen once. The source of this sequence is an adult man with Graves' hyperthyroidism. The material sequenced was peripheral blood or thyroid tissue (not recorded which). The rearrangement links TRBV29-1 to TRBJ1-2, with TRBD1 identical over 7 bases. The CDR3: CSVIDRDYGYTF. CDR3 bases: TGCAGCGTTATTGACAGGGACTATGGCTACACCTTC.